This T cell receptor (beta chain) was sequenced during a study of shared clonotypes between healthy human individuals. Repertoires were generated with immunoSEQ multiplex PCR, while TCRdb's copy carries only in-frame clones and drops some. There are hundreds of thousands of clones in the sample; roughly 79% occur only once, and more than 10% lies in the top ten. The CDR3 has 13 residues. Germline CDR1 is MNHNS and CDR2 is SASEGT. V was pared by 5 bases and J by 4 bases, with 10 bases between. The unsorted samples had roughly 86 million PBMCs used for genomic DNA. The specimen sequenced was PBMCs. The sequence was obtained from a woman aged 40 to 55 in good health. Some clones in this sample may be carry-over from other donors' samples. The genes are TRBV6-1 and TRBJ2-3; the D is unclear. CDR3 nucleotide sequence: TGTGCCAGCAGTCGCCTCCTAGCAGATACGCAGTATTTT. It encodes CASSRLLADTQYF.